The sequence of this T cell receptor (beta chain) was determined in a study of blood T cell repertoires in COVID-19. The wider study: COVID-19 samples from acute and convalescent phases originated in the United States, Italy and Spain. T cells, B-cell-depleted T cells, or PBMCs provided the cDNA or gDNA that served as material.

Trimming removed 1 base at V and 5 bases at J, with 11 bases between. The CDR3 runs 15 residues. Germline V gene sequence: CDR1 SGHVS, CDR2 FNYEAQ. Authors' processing steps: Estimation of nucleated cell counts relied on the amplification of reference gene primers. Data came from immunoSEQ multiplex PCR; TCRdb stores just in-frame clones and leaves some out. V and J calls and clone size follow that table, whereas D and trimming were derived from the DNA. This table holds 200,000 to 250,000 clones, roughly 80% found once. The sequenced sample was peripheral blood. The sequence was collected from a woman older than 75 with COVID-19, enrolled during active disease. The V gene is TRBV7-6, the J gene TRBJ2-2, with D perhaps TRBD1 (5 bases). Here the CDR3 reads CASSLGAGKTGELFF. As DNA, the CDR3 is TGTGCCAGCAGCTTAGGGGCAGGGAAGACCGGGGAGCTGTTTTTT.